This T cell receptor beta chain was sequenced during a study of blood T cell repertoires in COVID-19. The wider study: Collection of acute and convalescent COVID-19 samples took place in the United States, Italy and Spain. PBMCs, B-cell-depleted T cells, or T cells provided the cDNA or gDNA that made up the material.

The ends lost 2 bases at V and 3 bases at J; junction bases unmatched: 5. The germline V gene encodes CDR1 KGHSH and CDR2 LQKENI. The CDR3 length is 15 residues. Per the original methods: Estimates of nucleated cell counts were drawn from the amplification of reference gene primers. Only in-frame clones appear in the TCRdb table, and some are missing; sequencing was by immunoSEQ multiplex PCR. V and J calls plus clone size are reproduced from that table; the DNA served to infer D and trimming. The sample lists about 290,000 clones; around 81% were seen once. V usage is TRBV18 and J usage is TRBJ2-3; 7 nucleotides align to TRBD2. The origin of this receptor is a woman aged 45-65 years with active or convalescent COVID-19. The specimen was peripheral blood. In DNA form, the CDR3 reads TGTGCCAGCTCACCAGTGCAGGGAGGGACAGATACGCAGTATTTT. Amino acid sequence: CASSPVQGGTDTQYF.